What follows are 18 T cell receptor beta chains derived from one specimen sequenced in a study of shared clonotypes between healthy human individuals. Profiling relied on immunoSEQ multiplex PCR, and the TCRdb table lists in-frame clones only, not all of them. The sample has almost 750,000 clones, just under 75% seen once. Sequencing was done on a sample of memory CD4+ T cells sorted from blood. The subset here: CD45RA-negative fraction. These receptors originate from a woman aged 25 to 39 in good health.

The CDR3 spells CATSRDEAGPRQPQHF. CDR3 nucleotide sequence: TGTGCCACCAGCAGAGATGAAGCGGGGCCACGTCAGCCCCAGCATTTT. The V gene is TRBV15, the J gene TRBJ1-5, with D possibly TRBD1 on 5 matching bases. The CDR3 extends over 16 amino acids. V was shortened by 0 bases and J by 6 bases, with 15 bases between the two germline ends. Germline lookup yields CDR1 LNHNV and CDR2 YYDKDF (reference sequence).

CDR3 DNA sequence: TGTGCCAGCAGTTCCCCGGGGACTAGCGGGAGTGGGGCCTACAATGAGCAGTTCTTC. Translated: CASSSPGTSGSGAYNEQFF. The chain couples TRBV28 to TRBJ2-1; 14 bases map to TRBD2. Germline CDR1 is MDHEN and CDR2 is SYDVKM. V trimming: 4 bases; J trimming: 2 bases; junction bases outside the gene matches: 10. The CDR3 totals 19 residues. Based on the CDR3 plus reference TRBV28 and TRBJ2-1, the full variable domain is DVKVTQSSRYLVKRTGEKVFLECVQDMDHENMFWYRQDPGLGLRLIYFSYDVKMKEKGDIPEGYSVSREKKERFSLILESASTNQTSMYLCASSSPGTSGSGAYNEQFFGPGTRLTVL.

The CDR3 sequence: CASSTRQLSYEQYF. As DNA, the CDR3 is TGTGCCAGCAGTACGAGACAGCTGAGCTACGAGCAGTACTTC. The chain combines TRBV28 with TRBJ2-7; possibly TRBD1 for D (5 bases). Germline V CDR1 and CDR2: MDHEN, SYDVKM. V was shortened by 5 bases and J by 3 bases, with 14 bases between the two germline ends. The CDR3 is made up of 14 amino acids.

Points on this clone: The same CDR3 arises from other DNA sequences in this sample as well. The CDR3 region is CASSYSGELTDTQYF. The CDR3, as DNA: TGTGCCAGCAGTTACTCGGGGGAACTCACAGATACGCAGTATTTT. The genes are TRBV6-5 and TRBJ2-3, with D tentatively TRBD1 or TRBD2 (5 bases each). CDR3 size: 15 residues. Per the germline V gene, CDR1 is MNHEY and CDR2 is SVGAGI. The V end lost 0 bases, the J end lost 2 bases, and 9 bases lay between the germline ends.

The chain's CDR3 is CASSLKMNYEQYF. CDR3 bases: TGTGCCAGCAGTTTGAAGATGAACTACGAGCAGTACTTC. The gene calls are TRBV28 and TRBJ2-7, with no clear D. This CDR3 contains 13 residues. Trimming took 3 bases from V and 3 from J, leaving 9 bases between them. Per the germline V gene, CDR1 is MDHEN and CDR2 is SYDVKM.

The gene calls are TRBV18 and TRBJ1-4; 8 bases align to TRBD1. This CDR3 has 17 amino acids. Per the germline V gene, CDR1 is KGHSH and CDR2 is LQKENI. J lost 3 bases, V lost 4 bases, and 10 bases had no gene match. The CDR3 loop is CASSQLGTGVSNEKLFF. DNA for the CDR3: TGTGCCAGCTCACAATTAGGGACAGGAGTATCTAATGAAAAACTGTTTTTT.

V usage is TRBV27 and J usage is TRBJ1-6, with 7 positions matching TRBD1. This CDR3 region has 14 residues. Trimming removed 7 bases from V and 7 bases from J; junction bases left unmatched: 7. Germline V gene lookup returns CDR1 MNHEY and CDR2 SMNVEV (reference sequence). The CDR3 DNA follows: TGTGCCAGCACTTGGACAGGAGAAAATTCACCCCTCCACTTT. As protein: CASTWTGENSPLHF.

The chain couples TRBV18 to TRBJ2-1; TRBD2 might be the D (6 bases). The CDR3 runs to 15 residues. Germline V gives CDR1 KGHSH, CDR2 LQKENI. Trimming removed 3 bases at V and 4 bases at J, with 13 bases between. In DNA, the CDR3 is TGTGCCAGCTCACCCGGGACTGGCTTTTACAATGAGCAGTTCTTC. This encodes CASSPGTGFYNEQFF.

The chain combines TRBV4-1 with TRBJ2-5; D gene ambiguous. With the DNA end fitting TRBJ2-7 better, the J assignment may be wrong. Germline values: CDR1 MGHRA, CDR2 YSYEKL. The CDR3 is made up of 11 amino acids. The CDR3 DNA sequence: TGCGCCAGCAGCCACCTCTACGAGCAGTACTTC. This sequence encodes CASSHLYEQYF.

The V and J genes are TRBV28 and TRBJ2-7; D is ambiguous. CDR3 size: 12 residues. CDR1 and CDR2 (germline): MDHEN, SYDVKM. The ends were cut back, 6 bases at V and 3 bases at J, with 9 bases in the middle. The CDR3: CASRERSYEQYF. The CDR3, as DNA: TGTGCCAGCAGGGAACGGAGCTACGAGCAGTACTTC.

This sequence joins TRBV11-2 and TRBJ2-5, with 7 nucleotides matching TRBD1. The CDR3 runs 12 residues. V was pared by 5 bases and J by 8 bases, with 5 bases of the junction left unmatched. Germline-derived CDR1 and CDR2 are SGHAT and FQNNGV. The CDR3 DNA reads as TGTGCCAGCAGCCAGGGGGTTCTTACCCAGTACTTC. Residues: CASSQGVLTQYF.

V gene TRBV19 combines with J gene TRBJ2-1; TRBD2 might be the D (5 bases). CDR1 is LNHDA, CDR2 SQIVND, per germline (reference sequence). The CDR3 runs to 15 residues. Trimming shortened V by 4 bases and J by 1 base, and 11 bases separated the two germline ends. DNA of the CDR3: TGTGCCAGTAGTAAAGTAGCGACATCCTACAATGAGCAGTTCTTC. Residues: CASSKVATSYNEQFF.

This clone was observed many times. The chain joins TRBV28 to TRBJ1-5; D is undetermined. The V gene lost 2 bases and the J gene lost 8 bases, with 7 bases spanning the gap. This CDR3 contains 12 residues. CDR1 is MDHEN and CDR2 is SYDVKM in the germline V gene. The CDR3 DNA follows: TGTGCCAGCAGTTTAAATGGAGAGCCCCAGCATTTT. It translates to CASSLNGEPQHF.

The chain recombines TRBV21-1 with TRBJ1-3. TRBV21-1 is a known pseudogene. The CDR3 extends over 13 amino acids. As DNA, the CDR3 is TGTGCCAGCAGAAGCAGAACTGGAAACACCATATATTTT. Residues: CASRSRTGNTIYF.

DNA of the CDR3: TGTGCCAGCAGCTTAGGCCTAGATTCGACCGGGGAAGCTTTCTTT. As protein: CASSLGLDSTGEAFF. The chain combines TRBV7-9 with TRBJ1-1; no clear D gene. This CDR3 comprises 15 residues. Looked up from germline, CDR1 is SEHNR and CDR2 is FQNEAQ (reference sequence). Trimming took off 1 base at V and 8 bases at J, with 17 bases between the two ends.

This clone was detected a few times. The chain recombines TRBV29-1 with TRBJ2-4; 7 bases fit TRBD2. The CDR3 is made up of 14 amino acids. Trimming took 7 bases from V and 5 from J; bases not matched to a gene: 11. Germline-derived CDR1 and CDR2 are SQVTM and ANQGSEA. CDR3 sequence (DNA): TGCAGCGCCCGACTAGCAGCTCGAGAAAACATTCAGTACTTC. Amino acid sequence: CSARLAARENIQYF.

Here the CDR3 reads CASSLAWGSGPYNEQFF. In DNA form, the CDR3 reads TGCGCCAGCAGCTTGGCCTGGGGAAGCGGGCCGTACAATGAGCAGTTCTTC. This chain connects TRBV5-1 to TRBJ2-1; tentatively, D is TRBD2 (6 bases). With 0 bases removed from V and 4 bases from J, the gap between germline ends came to 17 bases. In germline, CDR1 is SGHRS, CDR2 YFSETQ. CDR3 length equals 17 residues.

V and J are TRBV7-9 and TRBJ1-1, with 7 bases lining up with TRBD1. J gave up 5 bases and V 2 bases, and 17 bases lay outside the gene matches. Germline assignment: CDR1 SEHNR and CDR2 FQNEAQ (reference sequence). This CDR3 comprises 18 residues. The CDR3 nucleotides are TGTGCCAGCAGCTTAACGGGGACAGCCGAACTACTGGAAACTGAAGCTTTCTTT. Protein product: CASSLTGTAELLETEAFF.